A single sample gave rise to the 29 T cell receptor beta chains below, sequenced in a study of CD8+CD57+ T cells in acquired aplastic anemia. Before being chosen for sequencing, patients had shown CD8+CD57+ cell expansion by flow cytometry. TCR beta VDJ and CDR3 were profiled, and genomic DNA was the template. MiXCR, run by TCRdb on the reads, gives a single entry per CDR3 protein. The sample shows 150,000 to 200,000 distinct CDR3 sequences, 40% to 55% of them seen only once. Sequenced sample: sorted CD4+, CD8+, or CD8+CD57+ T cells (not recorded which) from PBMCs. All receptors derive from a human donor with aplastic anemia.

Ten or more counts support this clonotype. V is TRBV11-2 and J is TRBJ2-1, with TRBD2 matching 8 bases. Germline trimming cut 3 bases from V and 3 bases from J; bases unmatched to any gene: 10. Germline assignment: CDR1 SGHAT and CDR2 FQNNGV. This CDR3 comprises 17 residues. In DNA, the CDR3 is TGTGCCAGCAGCTTCCCTCCGGGGGGGGGGATCTACAATGAGCAGTTCTTC. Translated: CASSFPPGGGIYNEQFF.

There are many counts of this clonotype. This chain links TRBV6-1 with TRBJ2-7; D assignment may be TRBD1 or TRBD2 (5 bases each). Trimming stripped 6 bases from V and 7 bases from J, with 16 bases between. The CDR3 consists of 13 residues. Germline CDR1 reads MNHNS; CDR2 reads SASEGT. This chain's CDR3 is CASRPGRLLEQYF. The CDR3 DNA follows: TGTGCCAGCAGGCCGGGACGCCTCTTAGAGCAGTACTTC.

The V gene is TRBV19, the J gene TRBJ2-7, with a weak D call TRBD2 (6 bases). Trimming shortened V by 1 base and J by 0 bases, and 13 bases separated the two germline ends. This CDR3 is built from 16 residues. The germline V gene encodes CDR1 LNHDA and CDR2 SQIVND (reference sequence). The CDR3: CASSIGWGEPSYEQYF. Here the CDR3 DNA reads TGTGCCAGTAGTATAGGATGGGGGGAACCCTCCTACGAGCAGTACTTC. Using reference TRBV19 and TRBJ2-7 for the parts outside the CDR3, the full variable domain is DGGITQSPKYLFRKEGQNVTLSCEQNLNHDAMYWYRQDPGQGLRLIYYSQIVNDFQKGDIAEGYSVSREKKESFPLTVTSAQKNPTAFYLCASSIGWGEPSYEQYFGPGTRLTVT.

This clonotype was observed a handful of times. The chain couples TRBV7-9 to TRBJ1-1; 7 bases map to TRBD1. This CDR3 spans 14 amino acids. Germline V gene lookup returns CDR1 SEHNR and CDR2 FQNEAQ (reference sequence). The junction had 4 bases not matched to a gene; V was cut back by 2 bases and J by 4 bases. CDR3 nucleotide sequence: TGTGCCAGCAGCTTAACAGGGGAGGCCACTGAAGCTTTCTTT. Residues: CASSLTGEATEAFF.

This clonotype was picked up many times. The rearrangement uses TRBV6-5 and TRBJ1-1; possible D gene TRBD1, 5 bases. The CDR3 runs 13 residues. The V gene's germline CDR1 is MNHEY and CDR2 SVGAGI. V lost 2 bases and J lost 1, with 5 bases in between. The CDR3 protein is CASSYGGNTEAFF. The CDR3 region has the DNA TGTGCCAGCAGTTACGGGGGGAACACTGAAGCTTTCTTT.

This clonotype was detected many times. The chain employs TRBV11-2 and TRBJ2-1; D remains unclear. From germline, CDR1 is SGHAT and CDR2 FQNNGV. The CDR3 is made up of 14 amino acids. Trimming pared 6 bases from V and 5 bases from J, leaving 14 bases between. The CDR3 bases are TGTGCCAGCAGTTTATTCTTATCGGACAATGAGCAGTTCTTC. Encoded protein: CASSLFLSDNEQFF.

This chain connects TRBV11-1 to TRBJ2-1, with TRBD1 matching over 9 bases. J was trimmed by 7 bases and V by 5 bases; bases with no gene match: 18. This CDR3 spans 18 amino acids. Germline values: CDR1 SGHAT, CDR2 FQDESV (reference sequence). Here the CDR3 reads CASSPSEFGTGIPNEQFF. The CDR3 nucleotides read TGTGCCAGCAGCCCATCGGAGTTCGGGACAGGGATTCCAAATGAGCAGTTCTTC.

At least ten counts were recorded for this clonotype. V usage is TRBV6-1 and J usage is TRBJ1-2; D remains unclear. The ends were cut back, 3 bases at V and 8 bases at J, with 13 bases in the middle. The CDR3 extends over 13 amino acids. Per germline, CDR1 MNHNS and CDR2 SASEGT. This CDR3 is CASSDRTGRGYTF. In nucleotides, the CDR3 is TGTGCCAGCAGTGACCGGACCGGGAGGGGCTACACCTTC.

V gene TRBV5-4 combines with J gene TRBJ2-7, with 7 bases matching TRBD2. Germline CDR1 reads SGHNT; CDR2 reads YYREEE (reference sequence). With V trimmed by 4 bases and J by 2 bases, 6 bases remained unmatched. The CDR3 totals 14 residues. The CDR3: CASSLKTSTYEQYF. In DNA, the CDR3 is TGTGCCAGCAGCCTTAAGACTAGCACCTACGAGCAGTACTTC.

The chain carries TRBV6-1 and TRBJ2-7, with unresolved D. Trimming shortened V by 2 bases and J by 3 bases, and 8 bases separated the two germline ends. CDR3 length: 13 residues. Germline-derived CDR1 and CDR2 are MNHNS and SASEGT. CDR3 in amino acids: CASSELGYYEQYF. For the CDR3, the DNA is TGTGCCAGCAGTGAACTTGGATACTACGAGCAGTACTTC.

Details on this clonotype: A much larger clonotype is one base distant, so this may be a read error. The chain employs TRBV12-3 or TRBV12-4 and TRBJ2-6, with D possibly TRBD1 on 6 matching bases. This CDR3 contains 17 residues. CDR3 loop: CASSRQVLTSGANALTF. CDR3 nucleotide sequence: TGTGCCAGCAGCCGACAGGTTCTAACCTCTGGGGCCAACGCCCTGACTTTC.

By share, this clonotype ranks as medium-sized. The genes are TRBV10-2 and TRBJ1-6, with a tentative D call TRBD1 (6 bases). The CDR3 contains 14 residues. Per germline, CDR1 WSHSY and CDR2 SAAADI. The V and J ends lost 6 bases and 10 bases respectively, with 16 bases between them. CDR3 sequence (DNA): TGCGCCAGCAGCGCCGGGGACAACGGATCACCCCTCCACTTT. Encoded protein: CASSAGDNGSPLHF.

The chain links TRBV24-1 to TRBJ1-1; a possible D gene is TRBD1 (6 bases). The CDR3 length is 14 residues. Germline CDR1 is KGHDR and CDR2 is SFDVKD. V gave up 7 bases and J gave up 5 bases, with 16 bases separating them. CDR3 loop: CATSGTGLETEAFF. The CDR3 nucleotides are TGTGCCACCAGCGGTACAGGGTTGGAGACTGAAGCTTTCTTT.

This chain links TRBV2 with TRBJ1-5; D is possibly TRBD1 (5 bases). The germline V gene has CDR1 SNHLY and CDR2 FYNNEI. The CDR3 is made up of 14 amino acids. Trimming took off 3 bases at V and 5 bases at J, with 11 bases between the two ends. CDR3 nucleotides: TGTGCCAGCAGTGACAGGGTCTGGGATCAGCCCCAGCATTTT. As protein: CASSDRVWDQPQHF. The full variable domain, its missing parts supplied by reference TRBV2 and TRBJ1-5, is EPEVTQTPSHQVTQMGQEVILRCVPISNHLYFYWYRQILGQKVEFLVSFYNNEISEKSEIFDDQFSVERPDGSNFTLKIRSTKLEDSAMYFCASSDRVWDQPQHFGDGTRLSIL.

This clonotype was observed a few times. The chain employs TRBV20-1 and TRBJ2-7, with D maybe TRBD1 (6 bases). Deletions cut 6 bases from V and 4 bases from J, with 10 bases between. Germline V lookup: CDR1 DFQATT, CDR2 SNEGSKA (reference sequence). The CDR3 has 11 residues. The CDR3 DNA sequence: TGCAGTGCATCAACAGGGTACGAGCAGTACTTC. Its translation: CSASTGYEQYF.

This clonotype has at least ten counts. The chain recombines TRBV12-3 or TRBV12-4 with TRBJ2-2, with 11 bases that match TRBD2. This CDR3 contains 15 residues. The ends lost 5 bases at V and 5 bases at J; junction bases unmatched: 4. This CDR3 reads CASSRTSGQTGELFF. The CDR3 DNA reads TGTGCCAGCAGTAGGACTAGCGGGCAGACCGGGGAGCTGTTTTTT.

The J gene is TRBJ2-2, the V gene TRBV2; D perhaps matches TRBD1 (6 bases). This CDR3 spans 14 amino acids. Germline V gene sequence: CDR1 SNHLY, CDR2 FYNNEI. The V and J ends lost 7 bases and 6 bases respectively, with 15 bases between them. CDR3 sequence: CASTPIQGAGELFF. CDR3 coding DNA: TGTGCCAGCACCCCGATACAGGGAGCCGGGGAGCTGTTTTTT.

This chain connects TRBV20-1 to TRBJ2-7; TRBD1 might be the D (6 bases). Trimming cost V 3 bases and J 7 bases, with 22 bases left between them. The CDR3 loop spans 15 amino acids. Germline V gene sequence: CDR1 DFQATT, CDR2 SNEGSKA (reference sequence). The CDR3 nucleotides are TGCAGTGCTAGTGATAGCCTCCGAGTCCAGGGGGAGCAGTACTTC. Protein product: CSASDSLRVQGEQYF.

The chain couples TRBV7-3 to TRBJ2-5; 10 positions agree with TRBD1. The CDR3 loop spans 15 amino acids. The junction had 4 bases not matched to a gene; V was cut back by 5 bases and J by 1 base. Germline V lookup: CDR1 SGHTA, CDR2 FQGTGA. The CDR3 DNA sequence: TGTGCCAGCAGCGTCGACAGGGGGCCCCAAGAGACCCAGTACTTC. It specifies CASSVDRGPQETQYF.

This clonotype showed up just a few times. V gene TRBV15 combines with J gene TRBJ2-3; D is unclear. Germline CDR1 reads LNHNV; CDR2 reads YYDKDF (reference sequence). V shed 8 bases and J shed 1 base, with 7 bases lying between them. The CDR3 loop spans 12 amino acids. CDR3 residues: CATSQGTDTQYF. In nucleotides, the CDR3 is TGTGCCACCTCCCAGGGCACAGATACGCAGTATTTT. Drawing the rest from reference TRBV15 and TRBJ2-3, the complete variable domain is DAMVIQNPRYQVTQFGKPVTLSCSQTLNHNVMYWYQQKSSQAPKLLFHYYDKDFNNEADTPDNFQSRRPNTSFCFLDIRSPGLGDTAMYLCATSQGTDTQYFGPGTRLTVL.

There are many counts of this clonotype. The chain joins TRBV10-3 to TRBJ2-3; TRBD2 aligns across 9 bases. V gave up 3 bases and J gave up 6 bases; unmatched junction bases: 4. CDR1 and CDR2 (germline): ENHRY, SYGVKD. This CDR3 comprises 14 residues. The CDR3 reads CAISDPGTSDTQYF. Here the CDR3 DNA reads TGTGCCATCAGTGACCCCGGGACTAGCGATACGCAGTATTTT.

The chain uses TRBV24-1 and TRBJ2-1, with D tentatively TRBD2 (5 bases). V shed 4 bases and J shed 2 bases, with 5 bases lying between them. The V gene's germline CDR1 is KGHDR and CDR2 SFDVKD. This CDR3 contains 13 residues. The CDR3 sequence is CATSDGAYNEQFF. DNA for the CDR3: TGTGCCACCAGTGACGGGGCCTACAATGAGCAGTTCTTC.

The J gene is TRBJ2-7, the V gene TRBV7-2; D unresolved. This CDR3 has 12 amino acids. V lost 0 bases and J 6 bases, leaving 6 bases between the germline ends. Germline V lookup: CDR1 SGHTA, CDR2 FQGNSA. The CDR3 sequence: CASSLAVPEQYF. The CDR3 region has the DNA TGTGCCAGCAGCTTAGCGGTCCCCGAGCAGTACTTC.

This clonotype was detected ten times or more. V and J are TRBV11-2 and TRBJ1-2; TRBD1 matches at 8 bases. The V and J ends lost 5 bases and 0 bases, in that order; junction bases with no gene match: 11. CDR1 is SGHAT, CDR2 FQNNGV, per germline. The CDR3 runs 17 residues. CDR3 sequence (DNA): TGTGCCAGCAGCGACTACCGGGACAGGAGAGCTAACTATGGCTACACCTTC. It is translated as CASSDYRDRRANYGYTF.

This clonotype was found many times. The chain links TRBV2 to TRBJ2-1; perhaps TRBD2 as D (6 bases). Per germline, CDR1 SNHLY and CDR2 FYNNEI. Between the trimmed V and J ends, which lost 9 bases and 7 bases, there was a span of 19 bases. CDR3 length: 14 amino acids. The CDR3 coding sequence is TGTGCCAGTGGTGGCGGGGCGTCGATTAATGAGCAGTTCTTC. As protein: CASGGGASINEQFF. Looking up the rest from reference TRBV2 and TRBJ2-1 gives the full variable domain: EPEVTQTPSHQVTQMGQEVILRCVPISNHLYFYWYRQILGQKVEFLVSFYNNEISEKSEIFDDQFSVERPDGSNFTLKIRSTKLEDSAMYFCASGGGASINEQFFGPGTRLTVL.

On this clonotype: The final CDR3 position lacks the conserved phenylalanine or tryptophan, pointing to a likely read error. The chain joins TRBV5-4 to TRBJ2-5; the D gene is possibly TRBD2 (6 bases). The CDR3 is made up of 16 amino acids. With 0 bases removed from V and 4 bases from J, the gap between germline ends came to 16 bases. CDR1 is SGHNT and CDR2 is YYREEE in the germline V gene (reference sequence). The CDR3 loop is CASSLEGGRQGETQYL. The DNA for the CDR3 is TGTGCCAGCAGCTTGGAGGGAGGTAGGCAGGGAGAGACCCAGTACCTC.

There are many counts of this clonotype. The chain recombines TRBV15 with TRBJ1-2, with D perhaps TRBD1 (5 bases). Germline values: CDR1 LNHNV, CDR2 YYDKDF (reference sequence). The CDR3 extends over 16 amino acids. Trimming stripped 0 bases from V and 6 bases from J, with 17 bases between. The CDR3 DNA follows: TGTGCCACCAGCAGAGATCAGGAGGCGGGGGTGCATGGCTACACCTTC. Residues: CATSRDQEAGVHGYTF.

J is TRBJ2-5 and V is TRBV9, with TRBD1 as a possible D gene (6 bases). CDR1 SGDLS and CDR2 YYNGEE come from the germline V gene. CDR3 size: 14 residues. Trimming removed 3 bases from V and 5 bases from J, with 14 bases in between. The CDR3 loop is CASSGGGMGETQYF. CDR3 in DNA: TGTGCCAGCAGCGGAGGGGGTATGGGGGAGACCCAGTACTTC.

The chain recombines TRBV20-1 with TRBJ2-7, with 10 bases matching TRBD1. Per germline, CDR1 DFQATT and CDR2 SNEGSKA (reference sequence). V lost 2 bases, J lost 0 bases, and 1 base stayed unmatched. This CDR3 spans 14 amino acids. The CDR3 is CSARRDRGSYEQYF. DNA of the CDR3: TGCAGTGCTAGAAGGGACAGGGGCTCCTACGAGCAGTACTTC.